These T cell receptor beta chains were read from a single sample in a study of pediatric ulcerative colitis. The table came from immunoSEQ multiplex PCR; TCRdb's copy has only in-frame clones and leaves some out. Among tens of thousands of clones listed, 60% to 85% were seen once. Source material: gut tissue. The receptors were gathered from a girl under 18 with moderate ulcerative colitis. CDR3s include the opening cysteine and the closing phenylalanine or tryptophan. Fields, in order: clone size, V gene, D gene, J gene, CDR3 DNA, CDR3 protein. D genes are given only for firm matches. Size tells how often a clone was seen (once, few, many) or the class of an expanded clone, and some rows leave it out.

-,TRBV9,-,TRBJ1-2,TGTGCCAGCAGCCCCAGATGGGGTAGCGACTATGGCTACACCTTC,CASSPRWGSDYGYTF
-,TRBV5-1,-,TRBJ2-5,TGCGCCAGCAGCTCTTGGGGCCAAGAGACCCAGTACTTC,CASSSWGQETQYF
-,TRBV7-9,TRBD1,TRBJ1-2,TGTGCCAGCAGCTTACAAGGAGGGGGCGCCGACGGCTACACCTTC,CASSLQGGGADGYTF
once,TRBV5-1,TRBD1,TRBJ1-3,TGCGCCAGCAGCCCAGGGACAGGGACTGGAAACACCATATATTTT,CASSPGTGTGNTIYF
few,TRBV4-2,-,TRBJ1-2,TGTGCCAGCAGCCAAGGGCAGCGATATGGCTACACCTTC,CASSQGQRYGYTF
few,TRBV6-5,-,TRBJ1-3,TGTGCCAGCAGGCAAACAGCCGACTCTGGAAACACCATATATTTT,CASRQTADSGNTIYF
-,TRBV2,-,TRBJ1-1,TGTGCCAGCAGTGAACTCCAGGCGATGAACACTGAAGCTTTCTTT,CASSELQAMNTEAFF
-,TRBV6-1,-,TRBJ1-5,TGTGCCAGCAAGCGGGGGATCAATCAGCCCCAGCATTTT,CASKRGINQPQHF
-,TRBV11-3,TRBD1,TRBJ1-1,TGTGCCAGCAGCTTAGGAGGACAGGCGGACACTGAAGCTTTCTTT,CASSLGGQADTEAFF
-,TRBV19,TRBD1,TRBJ2-7,TGTGCCAGTAGTATAGGAACGACAGGGGGGTACGAGCAGTACTTC,CASSIGTTGGYEQYF